These 32 T cell receptor beta chains were sequenced from one sample in a study of cytotoxic CD8 clonotypes in ibrutinib-treated CLL. Measured with immunoSEQ multiplex PCR; TCRdb has only the in-frame clones, and not every one. This sample has more than 110,000 clones, with around 82% found just once. The sequenced sample was PBMCs, obtained after 36 months of ibrutinib treatment. These receptor sequences come from a human donor with chronic lymphocytic leukemia.

This clone was picked up one time. V and J are TRBV11-3 and TRBJ2-5, with 11 bases identical to TRBD2. In germline, CDR1 is SGHNT, CDR2 YENEEA. CDR3 length: 14 amino acids. V lost 5 bases to trimming and J lost 6 bases; unmatched junction nucleotides: 5. DNA of the CDR3: TGTGCCAGCAGCCGAACTAGCGGGAGTCAGACCCAGTACTTC. It encodes CASSRTSGSQTQYF.

This clone was observed a single time. The chain joins TRBV29-1 to TRBJ2-1, with D maybe TRBD2 (6 bases). The germline V gene encodes CDR1 SQVTM and CDR2 ANQGSEA. The CDR3 length is 12 residues. Trimming took off 0 bases at V and 11 bases at J, with 11 bases between the two ends. The CDR3 protein is CSVEELAVKQFF. The CDR3 DNA follows: TGCAGCGTTGAAGAACTAGCAGTTAAGCAGTTCTTC.

This clone was seen repeatedly, ten times or more. The rearrangement uses TRBV15 and TRBJ2-7; D might be TRBD1 or TRBD2, each matching 5 bases. The ends were cut back, 5 bases at V and 7 bases at J, with 15 bases in the middle. This CDR3 region has 13 residues. Germline V gene lookup returns CDR1 LNHNV and CDR2 YYDKDF (reference sequence). The CDR3: CATSPGTVGEQYF. CDR3 bases: TGTGCCACCAGCCCAGGGACGGTGGGGGAGCAGTACTTC.

The V gene is TRBV2, the J gene TRBJ1-1, with 10 bases identical to TRBD1. With 4 bases clipped from V and 6 bases from J, the junction kept 2 bases outside the gene matches. Germline V CDR1 and CDR2: SNHLY, FYNNEI. The CDR3 is made up of 13 amino acids. The CDR3 sequence is CASSADRGPEAFF. CDR3 nucleotide sequence: TGTGCCAGCAGTGCCGACAGGGGGCCTGAAGCTTTCTTT.

Within the sample, this clone is medium-sized. J is TRBJ2-1 and V is TRBV5-1; D possibly corresponds to TRBD2 (5 bases). The CDR3 sequence is 14 residues long. Trimming removed 0 bases from V and 4 bases from J, with 8 bases in between. CDR1 is SGHRS and CDR2 is YFSETQ in the germline V gene. This CDR3 is CASSLAGIYNEQFF. CDR3 sequence (DNA): TGCGCCAGCAGCTTGGCGGGGATATACAATGAGCAGTTCTTC.

This sequence joins TRBV5-6 and TRBJ2-2; D call uncertain. The CDR3 loop spans 13 amino acids. Germline CDR1 reads SGHDT; CDR2 reads YYEEEE. Trimming took off 4 bases at V and 2 bases at J, with 6 bases between the two ends. The CDR3 here is CASSLRNTGELFF. CDR3 in DNA: TGTGCCAGCAGCCTGCGAAACACCGGGGAGCTGTTTTTT.

The V and J genes are TRBV7-6 and TRBJ2-2; 11 nucleotides line up with TRBD2. The germline V gene encodes CDR1 SGHVS and CDR2 FNYEAQ. This CDR3 spans 16 amino acids. The junction had 6 bases not matched to a gene; V was cut back by 4 bases and J by 5 bases. The CDR3 DNA follows: TGTGCCAGCAGCTCCCAGACTAGCGGGGTGACCGGGGAGCTGTTTTTT. It yields the protein CASSSQTSGVTGELFF. Combining the CDR3 with reference TRBV7-6 and TRBJ2-2 gives the whole variable domain GAGVSQSPRYKVTKRGQDVALRCDPISGHVSLYWYRQALGQGPEFLTYFNYEAQQDKSGLPNDRFSAERPEGSISTLTIQRTEQRDSAMYRCASSSQTSGVTGELFFGEGSRLTVL.

This clone turned up a few times. The chain is built from TRBV6-5 and TRBJ2-7; a possible D gene is TRBD1 (6 bases). The CDR3 covers 13 residues. V lost 4 bases and J 6 bases, leaving 13 bases between the germline ends. Per the germline V gene, CDR1 is MNHEY and CDR2 is SVGAGI. DNA of the CDR3: TGTGCCAGCAGTTCCGGACAGATGGGCGAGCAGTACTTC. This translates into CASSSGQMGEQYF.

V is TRBV4-1 and J is TRBJ1-1; no reliable D call. The germline V and J ends were trimmed by 4 bases and 0 bases, with 15 bases remaining between them. The CDR3 length is 16 residues. Germline values: CDR1 MGHRA, CDR2 YSYEKL. The CDR3 nucleotides read TGCGCCAGCAGCCTGACGCGGGGTAGAATGAACACTGAAGCTTTCTTT. Amino acids: CASSLTRGRMNTEAFF.

The chain links TRBV6-1 to TRBJ2-7; D may correspond to TRBD1 or TRBD2 (5 bases each). This CDR3 contains 13 residues. Germline V gene sequence: CDR1 MNHNS, CDR2 SASEGT. The ends were cut back, 5 bases at V and 3 bases at J, with 11 bases in the middle. CDR3 protein: CASSSGLYYEQYF. CDR3 DNA: TGTGCCAGCAGTTCGGGGCTGTACTACGAGCAGTACTTC.

The chain has TRBV10-2 and TRBJ2-7, with TRBD2 matching over 7 bases. Per germline, CDR1 WSHSY and CDR2 SAAADI. V lost 9 bases to trimming and J lost 2 bases; unmatched junction nucleotides: 4. CDR3 length: 12 residues. In DNA, the CDR3 is TGCGCCAGTGGACTAGTCCCCTACGAGCAGTACTTC. Its protein product is CASGLVPYEQYF.

The rearrangement uses TRBV30 and TRBJ1-6, with D tentatively TRBD1 (5 bases). Germline CDR1 reads GTSNPN; CDR2 reads SVGIG (reference sequence). Deletions cut 2 bases from V and 9 bases from J, with 17 bases between. The CDR3 length is 15 residues. Written as DNA, the CDR3 is TGTGCCTGGAGTTTTCTAGGGGACGGCTCTTCACCCCTCCACTTT. Amino acids: CAWSFLGDGSSPLHF.

The chain has TRBV11-1 and TRBJ1-1; the D is unclear. Between the trimmed V and J ends, which lost 1 base and 3 bases, there was a span of 12 bases. The CDR3 spans 15 residues. CDR1 and CDR2 (germline): SGHAT, FQDESV (reference sequence). Here the CDR3 DNA reads TGTGCCAGCAGCTTAGGAGTGGGCTCCGACACTGAAGCTTTCTTT. Amino acid sequence: CASSLGVGSDTEAFF.

This clone was counted between two and nine times. The chain joins TRBV4-1 to TRBJ2-5, with D maybe TRBD2 (6 bases). Germline CDR1 and CDR2: MGHRA and YSYEKL. The CDR3 contains 14 residues. Trimming shortened V by 5 bases and J by 6 bases, and 16 bases separated the two germline ends. The CDR3 reads CASSYPAGSQTQYF. The CDR3 coding sequence is TGCGCCAGCAGCTACCCGGCGGGGTCCCAGACCCAGTACTTC.

The chain is built from TRBV19 and TRBJ2-7; D remains unclear. Germline CDR1 and CDR2: LNHDA and SQIVND (reference sequence). The CDR3 runs 14 residues. The V and J ends lost 5 bases and 5 bases respectively, with 16 bases between them. The CDR3 loop is CASSPRPPWDEQYF. Written as DNA, the CDR3 is TGTGCCAGTAGTCCCCGACCACCGTGGGACGAGCAGTACTTC.

This chain connects TRBV28 to TRBJ1-3, with D uncertain. CDR1 and CDR2 (germline): MDHEN, SYDVKM. The CDR3 extends over 15 amino acids. V lost 3 bases and J lost 0, with 9 bases in between. The DNA of the CDR3 is TGTGCCAGCAGTTTGTGGCAGACCTCTGGAAACACCATATATTTT. Translating it yields CASSLWQTSGNTIYF.

The rearrangement links TRBV9 to TRBJ2-3; 9 nucleotides match TRBD2. Germline lookup yields CDR1 SGDLS and CDR2 YYNGEE. The junction had 13 bases not matched to a gene; V was cut back by 10 bases and J by 4 bases. CDR3 length: 15 amino acids. CDR3 in DNA: TGTGCCGGAGCAATTAGCGGGAGTATCGCAGATACGCAGTATTTT. Translation: CAGAISGSIADTQYF.

The sample holds a few counts of this clone. At one end, the junction sequence differs from germline, possibly due to a read error. The genes are TRBV5-4 and TRBJ2-7, with D uncertain. Germline-derived CDR1 and CDR2 are SGHNT and YYREEE (reference sequence). This CDR3 spans 12 amino acids. CDR3 region: CASSLDTGPLHF. Written as DNA, the CDR3 is TGTGCCAGCAGCTTGGATACGGGCCCCCTCCACTTC.

J is TRBJ2-3 and V is TRBV2, with a weak D call TRBD1 (6 bases). Trimming removed 6 bases at V and 2 bases at J, with 15 bases between. Germline values: CDR1 SNHLY, CDR2 FYNNEI. This CDR3 has 15 residues. The CDR3 bases are TGTGCCAGCAGAATGGGGGCGTTTCACACAGATACGCAGTATTTT. Translating it yields CASRMGAFHTDTQYF.

The rearrangement links TRBV7-9 to TRBJ2-1; D remains ambiguous. Germline CDR1 SEHNR, CDR2 FQNEAQ (reference sequence). The CDR3 runs to 16 residues. V lost 1 base and J 8 bases, leaving 18 bases between the germline ends. The chain's CDR3 is CASSLDSVPYGDEQFF. The CDR3 region has the DNA TGTGCCAGCAGCTTAGATTCCGTCCCCTATGGGGATGAGCAGTTCTTC.

The chain joins TRBV18 to TRBJ2-3, with D possibly TRBD2 on 5 matching bases. Between the trimmed V and J ends, which lost 0 bases and 10 bases, there was a span of 14 bases. Germline V CDR1 and CDR2: KGHSH, LQKENI. The CDR3 is 14 residues long. The chain's CDR3 is CASSPPGLAGAQYF. CDR3 sequence (DNA): TGTGCCAGCTCACCACCCGGCCTAGCTGGGGCGCAGTATTTT.

This chain joins TRBV27 and TRBJ2-5, with 7 bases matching TRBD2. Trimming cost V 3 bases and J 5 bases; bases outside gene matches: 6. The length of the CDR3 is 14 residues. Germline V gene lookup returns CDR1 MNHEY and CDR2 SMNVEV (reference sequence). The CDR3 loop is CASSLGGSGETQYF. In DNA form, the CDR3 reads TGTGCCAGCAGTTTGGGCGGGAGTGGGGAGACCCAGTACTTC.

The rearrangement links TRBV5-4 to TRBJ1-1; D is undetermined. With 0 bases removed from V and 9 bases from J, the gap between germline ends came to 9 bases. The CDR3 length is 12 residues. Per germline, CDR1 SGHNT and CDR2 YYREEE (reference sequence). In DNA form, the CDR3 reads TGTGCCAGCAGCTTGGGGCAGATACAAGCTTTCTTT. It codes for CASSLGQIQAFF.

This chain joins TRBV6-6 and TRBJ2-2; D not certain. Germline V gives CDR1 MNHNY, CDR2 SVGAGI (reference sequence). The CDR3 contains 12 residues. V lost 4 bases and J 6 bases, leaving 6 bases between the germline ends. In DNA, the CDR3 is TGTGCCAGCAGTTCGTCCCCCGGGGAGCTGTTTTTT. Protein product: CASSSSPGELFF.

This clone was counted a single time. V and J are TRBV11-3 and TRBJ2-1; 11 bases match TRBD2. V shed 1 base and J 3 bases; nucleotides not matched to a gene: 2. Germline CDR1 reads SGHNT; CDR2 reads YENEEA. CDR3 size: 16 residues. As DNA, the CDR3 is TGTGCCAGCAGCTTAGGTGGGACTAGCGGCTACAATGAGCAGTTCTTC. This translates into CASSLGGTSGYNEQFF.

With regard to this clone: Germline is not matched at one junction end, which may reflect a read error. Other DNA sequences from this sample encode an identical CDR3 as well. The rearrangement uses TRBV9 and TRBJ2-3, with 13 bases that match TRBD2. The CDR3 totals 18 residues. Germline V lookup: CDR1 SGDLS, CDR2 YYNGEE. CDR3 bases: TGCGCCAGCAGCGTAGGGGCAGGACTAGCGGGAGTATACGATACGCAGTATTTT. It encodes CASSVGAGLAGVYDTQYF.

The V gene is TRBV7-9, the J gene TRBJ2-7, with 12 bases fitting TRBD2. CDR1 and CDR2 from the germline V gene are SEHNR and FQNEAQ (reference sequence). Losses at the gene ends were 5 bases for V and 5 bases for J; bases not matched to a gene: 4. The CDR3 has 14 residues. The CDR3 here is CASSPSGRADEQYF. The CDR3 DNA is TGTGCCAGCAGCCCTAGCGGGAGGGCCGACGAGCAGTACTTC.

The chain joins TRBV19 to TRBJ1-5; TRBD1 aligns across 7 bases. V trimming: 4 bases; J trimming: 0 bases; junction bases outside the gene matches: 9. The germline V gene encodes CDR1 LNHDA and CDR2 SQIVND (reference sequence). This CDR3 has 17 amino acids. This CDR3 reads CASSTHPGGNSNQPQHF. CDR3 sequence (DNA): TGTGCCAGTAGTACCCACCCAGGGGGAAATAGCAATCAGCCCCAGCATTTT.

This clone was detected once. This rearrangement joins TRBV9 to TRBJ2-1; D assignment may be TRBD1 or TRBD2 (7 bases each). Deletions cut 3 bases from V and 2 bases from J, with 21 bases between. CDR1 and CDR2 (germline): SGDLS, YYNGEE. CDR3 length: 18 amino acids. CDR3 sequence (DNA): TGTGCCAGCAGCGGAAAAGGGCAGGCAGGGGGGGCCTACAATGAGCAGTTCTTC. This encodes CASSGKGQAGGAYNEQFF.

The chain has TRBV19 and TRBJ1-4; D is uncertain. The CDR3 length is 14 residues. V was trimmed by 5 bases and J by 8 bases, leaving 15 bases between them. CDR1 LNHDA and CDR2 SQIVND come from the germline V gene (reference sequence). The chain's CDR3 is CASSGREYGEKLFF. In DNA form, the CDR3 reads TGTGCCAGTAGTGGCCGGGAGTATGGGGAAAAACTGTTTTTT.

The gene calls are TRBV10-3 and TRBJ2-3; unclear D gene. Germline V gives CDR1 ENHRY, CDR2 SYGVKD. Trimming left V 6 bases short and J 5 bases short, with 9 bases between. The CDR3 totals 12 residues. CDR3 loop: CAISGGGDTQYF. The CDR3, as DNA: TGTGCCATCAGCGGCGGTGGAGATACGCAGTATTTT.

The V gene is TRBV5-1, the J gene TRBJ2-5; perhaps TRBD1 as D (5 bases). Germline CDR1 is SGHRS and CDR2 is YFSETQ. The CDR3 runs to 14 residues. The V end lost 5 bases, the J end lost 1 base, and 12 bases lay between the germline ends. CDR3 residues: CASRGPDPQETQYF. The CDR3 DNA reads TGCGCCAGCAGGGGGCCGGATCCCCAAGAGACCCAGTACTTC.